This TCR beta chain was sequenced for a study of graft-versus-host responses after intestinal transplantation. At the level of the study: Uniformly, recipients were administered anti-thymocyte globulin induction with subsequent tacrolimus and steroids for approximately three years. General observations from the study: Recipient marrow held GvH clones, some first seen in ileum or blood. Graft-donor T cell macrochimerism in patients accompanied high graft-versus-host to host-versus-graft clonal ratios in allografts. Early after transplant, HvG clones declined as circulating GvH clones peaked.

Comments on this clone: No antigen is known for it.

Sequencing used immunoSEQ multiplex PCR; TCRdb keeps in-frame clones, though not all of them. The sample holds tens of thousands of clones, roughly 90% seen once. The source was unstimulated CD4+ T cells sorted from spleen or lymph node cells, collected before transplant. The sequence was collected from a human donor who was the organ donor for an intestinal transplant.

CDR3 sequence: CASSSDRFPRGVEKLFF. As DNA, the CDR3 is TGTGCCAGCAGCTCAGACAGGTTCCCCCGGGGTGTGGAAAAACTGTTTTTT. V is TRBV5-6 and J is TRBJ1-4, with D maybe TRBD1 (6 bases). Between the trimmed V and J ends, which lost 3 bases and 8 bases, there was a span of 23 bases. Germline V gene sequence: CDR1 SGHDT, CDR2 YYEEEE. This CDR3 is built from 17 residues. Drawing the rest from reference TRBV5-6 and TRBJ1-4, the complete variable domain is DAGVTQSPTHLIKTRGQQVTLRCSPKSGHDTVSWYQQALGQGPQFIFQYYEEEERQRGNFPDRFSGHQFPNYSSELNVNALLLGDSALYLCASSSDRFPRGVEKLFFGSGTQLSVL.